Each of the 26 T cell receptor beta chains below was sequenced from the same sample in a study of cytomegalovirus exposure and HLA in healthy donors. The PCR ran on 60 Vbeta and 13 Jbeta primers. Produced via immunoSEQ multiplex PCR; TCRdb's table is partial and in-frame only. The table has more than 110,000 clones, 75% to 85% seen once. The sample was PBMCs. The receptors come from a man aged 50-59 years in good health and CMV-seronegative.

The chain combines TRBV30 with TRBJ2-7, with D possibly TRBD2 on 5 matching bases. The germline CDR1 and CDR2 sequences are GTSNPN and SVGIG (reference sequence). The V end was cut by 4 bases, the J end by 0 bases, with 13 bases between. CDR3 size: 14 residues. The CDR3 spells CAWTPAGNSYEQYF. The CDR3 DNA sequence: TGTGCCTGGACCCCCGCCGGGAACTCCTACGAGCAGTACTTC.

This chain connects TRBV10-2 to TRBJ1-2, with 7 bases identical to TRBD1. The V and J ends lost 2 bases and 1 base, in that order; junction bases with no gene match: 10. The germline V gene has CDR1 WSHSY and CDR2 SAAADI. The CDR3 is made up of 17 amino acids. Here the CDR3 reads CASSERGDRNFNYGYTF. For the CDR3, the DNA is TGCGCCAGCAGTGAGAGAGGGGACAGAAATTTTAACTATGGCTACACCTTC.

The chain uses TRBV5-8 and TRBJ2-3; D remains ambiguous. Germline assignment: CDR1 SGHTS and CDR2 YDEGEE. V was shortened by 3 bases and J by 3 bases, with 8 bases between the two germline ends. This CDR3 spans 13 amino acids. The CDR3 nucleotides are TGTGCCAGCAGCTCTACAGTTACAGATACGCAGTATTTT. Protein: CASSSTVTDTQYF.

The V gene is TRBV25-1, the J gene TRBJ2-5; 9 bases agree with TRBD1. The CDR3 is 15 residues long. From germline, CDR1 is MGHDK and CDR2 SYGVNS. V shed 1 base and J 9 bases; nucleotides not matched to a gene: 9. The CDR3 bases are TGTGCCAGCAGTGAATGGGGGACAGGGCCAAGGGCCCAGTACTTC. Protein: CASSEWGTGPRAQYF.

The chain recombines TRBV11-2 with TRBJ1-4; 9 bases match TRBD1. The length of the CDR3 is 17 residues. The V segment lost 2 bases and the J segment 0 bases; nucleotides outside the gene matches: 4. The germline V gene encodes CDR1 SGHAT and CDR2 FQNNGV. DNA for the CDR3: TGTGCCAGCAGCTTATTAACAGGGGGCCCAACTAATGAAAAACTGTTTTTT. Its translation: CASSLLTGGPTNEKLFF.

V is TRBV19 and J is TRBJ1-2; 9 nucleotides align to TRBD1. Germline loops: CDR1 LNHDA, CDR2 SQIVND (reference sequence). Trimming removed 4 bases from V and 2 bases from J; junction bases left unmatched: 2. CDR3 length equals 14 residues. DNA for the CDR3: TGTGCCAGTAGTACAACAGGGGGCAACTATGGCTACACCTTC. The encoded protein is CASSTTGGNYGYTF.

The chain links TRBV18 to TRBJ2-7, with 7 bases matching TRBD1. CDR3 length: 13 residues. CDR1 and CDR2 from the germline V gene are KGHSH and LQKENI. J was trimmed by 2 bases and V by 8 bases; bases with no gene match: 6. The CDR3 region has the DNA TGTGCCAGCACAAGGGACAGTCCCTACGAGCAGTACTTC. Translated, it gives CASTRDSPYEQYF.

The gene calls are TRBV6-1 and TRBJ2-5; D is perhaps TRBD2 (5 bases). The CDR3 loop spans 14 amino acids. The germline V and J ends were trimmed by 7 bases and 4 bases, with 16 bases remaining between them. Germline assignment: CDR1 MNHNS and CDR2 SASEGT. Here the CDR3 reads CASKELAGGETQYF. The CDR3 nucleotides read TGTGCCAGCAAGGAGCTAGCTGGAGGAGAGACCCAGTACTTC.

The rearrangement joins TRBV2 to TRBJ2-7; the D is unclear. V was pared by 3 bases and J by 10 bases, with 7 bases between. Per the germline V gene, CDR1 is SNHLY and CDR2 is FYNNEI. The CDR3 loop spans 10 amino acids. The CDR3 loop is CASSEGSQYF. The CDR3 nucleotides are TGTGCCAGCAGTGAGGGCTCCCAGTACTTC.

CDR3 amino acids: CASRRPSGTPSSYTF. For the CDR3, the DNA is TGTGCCAGTCGTCGCCCCTCCGGGACACCTAGCAGCTACACCTTC. The chain carries TRBV19 and TRBJ1-2, with D possibly being TRBD1 (6 bases). The CDR3 has 15 amino acids. Germline V lookup: CDR1 LNHDA, CDR2 SQIVND (reference sequence). V gave up 8 bases and J gave up 9 bases, with 25 bases separating them.

The J gene is TRBJ2-7, the V gene TRBV27; 11 bases are shared with TRBD2. The CDR3 runs 15 residues. Germline V lookup: CDR1 MNHEY, CDR2 SMNVEV (reference sequence). The junction had 7 bases not matched to a gene; V was cut back by 5 bases and J by 4 bases. The chain's CDR3 is CASSPQLAGDYEQYF. CDR3 in DNA: TGTGCCAGCAGTCCGCAACTAGCGGGAGATTACGAGCAGTACTTC.

The V and J genes are TRBV7-9 and TRBJ1-5; TRBD1 aligns across 9 bases. Germline V gene sequence: CDR1 SEHNR, CDR2 FQNEAQ (reference sequence). The CDR3 has 15 residues. Trimming at V came to 5 bases and at J to 4 bases, leaving 6 bases not matched to a gene. DNA for the CDR3: TGTGCCAGCAGCCGCGGACAGGGGAAAAATCAGCCCCAGCATTTT. Its protein product is CASSRGQGKNQPQHF.

The rearrangement joins TRBV5-4 to TRBJ1-2; a possible D gene is TRBD1 (5 bases). The CDR3 runs 14 residues. Between the trimmed V and J ends, which lost 0 bases and 2 bases, there was a span of 8 bases. Germline lookup yields CDR1 SGHNT and CDR2 YYREEE (reference sequence). In nucleotides, the CDR3 is TGTGCCAGCAGCTTGGTGACAGCGAACTATGGCTACACCTTC. Its translation is CASSLVTANYGYTF.

The chain carries TRBV29-1 and TRBJ2-5; D unclear. Trimming stripped 4 bases from V and 2 bases from J, with 8 bases between. Per the germline V gene, CDR1 is SQVTM and CDR2 is ANQGSEA. CDR3 length: 12 amino acids. In DNA form, the CDR3 reads TGCAGCGTTGTGCAAGCGCAAGAGACCCAGTACTTC. Its translation: CSVVQAQETQYF.

The V gene is TRBV18, the J gene TRBJ1-1; D not resolved. The germline V gene has CDR1 KGHSH and CDR2 LQKENI. This CDR3 has 13 amino acids. With 6 bases removed from V and 4 bases from J, the gap between germline ends came to 12 bases. CDR3 in DNA: TGTGCCAGCTCTCCCCGGGGAGGCACTGAAGCTTTCTTT. Its protein is CASSPRGGTEAFF. The full variable domain, its missing parts supplied by reference TRBV18 and TRBJ1-1, is NAGVMQNPRHLVRRRGQEARLRCSPMKGHSHVYWYRQLPEEGLKFMVYLQKENIIDESGMPKERFSAEFPKEGPSILRIQQVVRGDSAAYFCASSPRGGTEAFFGQGTRLTVV.

This chain links TRBV7-9 with TRBJ1-4; maybe TRBD1 (5 bases). Trimming cost V 9 bases and J 8 bases, with 16 bases left between them. The CDR3 extends over 13 amino acids. CDR1 SEHNR and CDR2 FQNEAQ come from the germline V gene (reference sequence). Written as DNA, the CDR3 is TGTGCCAGTCGGTCAGGGTCGAGGGAAAAACTGTTTTTT. This codes for CASRSGSREKLFF.

The V gene is TRBV11-3, the J gene TRBJ1-2; unclear D gene. The V end was cut by 8 bases, the J end by 8 bases, with 18 bases between. This CDR3 has 13 residues. From germline, CDR1 is SGHNT and CDR2 YENEEA. DNA of the CDR3: TGTGCCAGCGCTCCGGAGGGTCTGGGAGGCTACACCTTC. Its translation is CASAPEGLGGYTF. Based on the CDR3 plus reference TRBV11-3 and TRBJ1-2, the full variable domain is EAGVVQSPRYKIIEKKQPVAFWCNPISGHNTLYWYLQNLGQGPELLIRYENEEAVDDSQLPKDRFSAERLKGVDSTLKIQPAELGDSAVYLCASAPEGLGGYTFGSGTRLTVV.

This clone appeared once. The V gene is TRBV25-1, the J gene TRBJ1-4; no definite D call. Germline V gene data show CDR1 as MGHDK and CDR2 as SYGVNS. Trimming shortened V by 3 bases and J by 3 bases, and 11 bases separated the two germline ends. The length of the CDR3 is 15 residues. The CDR3 loop reads CASSDTRVANEKLFF. The CDR3, as DNA: TGTGCCAGCAGTGATACCCGGGTGGCTAATGAAAAACTGTTTTTT.

This clone was counted a few times. This rearrangement joins TRBV5-4 to TRBJ1-1; the match to TRBD1 covers 7 bases. The J segment lost 8 bases and the V segment lost 4 bases, leaving 8 bases of the junction unmatched. Germline CDR1 is SGHNT and CDR2 is YYREEE (reference sequence). This CDR3 contains 13 residues. CDR3 protein: CASSAGTELEAFF. The CDR3 DNA sequence: TGTGCCAGCAGCGCCGGGACAGAGCTGGAAGCTTTCTTT.

This sequence joins TRBV27 and TRBJ2-3, with D possibly matching TRBD2 (5 bases). CDR1 and CDR2 (germline): MNHEY, SMNVEV (reference sequence). V dropped 6 bases and J dropped 4 bases, with 11 bases sitting between them. The CDR3 is 13 residues long. CDR3 in DNA: TGTGCCAGCAGGTCGCAAGCGGCAGATACGCAGTATTTT. Translated, it gives CASRSQAADTQYF.

This clone turned up a few times. The chain joins TRBV18 to TRBJ1-4, with D tentatively TRBD1 (6 bases). Germline-derived CDR1 and CDR2 are KGHSH and LQKENI. V lost 0 bases and J 4 bases, leaving 15 bases between the germline ends. The CDR3 spans 17 residues. In nucleotides, the CDR3 is TGTGCCAGCTCACCACCGACGGGGGGCCGGAGTAATGAAAAACTGTTTTTT. This encodes CASSPPTGGRSNEKLFF.

The CDR3 sequence is CASSYLSNTEAFF. CDR3 DNA sequence: TGCGCCAGCAGCTACTTGAGCAACACTGAAGCTTTCTTT. V and J are TRBV5-1 and TRBJ1-1; D is uncertain. The CDR3 has 13 residues. From germline, CDR1 is SGHRS and CDR2 YFSETQ. Trimming stripped 3 bases from V and 2 bases from J, with 8 bases between.

The chain links TRBV5-1 to TRBJ2-7; 12 nucleotides agree with TRBD2. In germline, CDR1 is SGHRS, CDR2 YFSETQ. The CDR3 extends over 15 amino acids. Losses at the gene ends were 3 bases for V and 4 bases for J; bases not matched to a gene: 5. The CDR3 bases are TGCGCCAGCAGCTCTAGCGGGGGGGCCTCGTACGAGCAGTACTTC. This encodes CASSSSGGASYEQYF.

V gene TRBV6-4 combines with J gene TRBJ2-2; D unresolved. Trimming shortened V by 3 bases and J by 4 bases, and 6 bases separated the two germline ends. Germline CDR1 and CDR2: MRHNA and SNTAGT. The CDR3 sequence is 13 residues long. The CDR3 bases are TGTGCCAGCAGTGAGCAGTCCACCGGGGAGCTGTTTTTT. It is translated as CASSEQSTGELFF.

This clone showed up just a few times. This chain uses TRBV5-1 with TRBJ2-7; the D gene is possibly TRBD1 (6 bases). Germline CDR1 reads SGHRS; CDR2 reads YFSETQ. Deletions cut 4 bases from V and 5 bases from J, with 16 bases between. The CDR3 length is 14 residues. Here the CDR3 DNA reads TGCGCCAGCAGCGGGGGCTCAGGGGCCCACGAGCAGTACTTC. Encoded protein: CASSGGSGAHEQYF.

The V gene is TRBV5-6, the J gene TRBJ1-1, with a tentative D call TRBD1 (6 bases). V lost 4 bases, J lost 7 bases, and 14 bases lay in between. The CDR3 spans 13 residues. Germline CDR1 is SGHDT and CDR2 is YYEEEE. The CDR3 region has the DNA TGTGCCAGCAGCCCACAGGGAGTGGGTGAAGCTTTCTTT. It is translated as CASSPQGVGEAFF.